This T cell receptor (beta chain) derives from a study of cytomegalovirus exposure and HLA in healthy donors. The PCR was carried out with 60 Vbeta primers and 13 Jbeta primers. The data were produced by immunoSEQ multiplex PCR, yet TCRdb's version contains in-frame clones alone and is incomplete. The sample lists approximately 140,000 clones, about 74% occurring once. With respect to this clone: Its antigen is undetermined.

Study observations and caveats: In an earlier analysis, most TCR beta V segments were productive about 87% or about 30% of the time.

Healthy bone marrow donors formed the donor group. Germline CDR1 reads SGHVS; CDR2 reads FNYEAQ. Trimming pared 2 bases from V and 0 bases from J, leaving 13 bases between. This CDR3 spans 16 amino acids. The chain employs TRBV7-6 and TRBJ2-5, with D perhaps TRBD1 (6 bases). The clonotype comes from a woman aged 50 to 60 in good health and CMV-seronegative. Sequenced sample: PBMCs. The CDR3, as DNA: TGTGCCAGCAGCTTATTCATAAACAGGGACCAAGAGACCCAGTACTTC. Encoded protein: CASSLFINRDQETQYF.